A single T cell receptor (beta chain) is shown here with its context. The source of the sample is a study of CD8 T cells in Susac syndrome. RNA, at about 0.45 to 1 ug, was reverse transcribed with random hexamers. In TCRdb, the immunoSEQ multiplex PCR reads were re-called with MiXCR into one record per CDR3 protein. The table shows some 150,000 distinct CDR3 sequences, with roughly 94% occurring only once. The source is a human donor with multiple sclerosis. Sequenced material: CD8+ T cells from PBMCs.

The CDR3 loop is CASSHVAGEGPDTQYF. In DNA form, the CDR3 reads TGTGCCAGCAGCCACGTAGCGGGGGAGGGCCCAGATACGCAGTATTTT. This chain uses TRBV7-9 with TRBJ2-3; 9 positions match TRBD2. The trim removed 5 bases at V and 4 bases at J, leaving 10 bases unmatched. Germline V CDR1 and CDR2: SEHNR, FQNEAQ (reference sequence). There are 16 residues in the CDR3.